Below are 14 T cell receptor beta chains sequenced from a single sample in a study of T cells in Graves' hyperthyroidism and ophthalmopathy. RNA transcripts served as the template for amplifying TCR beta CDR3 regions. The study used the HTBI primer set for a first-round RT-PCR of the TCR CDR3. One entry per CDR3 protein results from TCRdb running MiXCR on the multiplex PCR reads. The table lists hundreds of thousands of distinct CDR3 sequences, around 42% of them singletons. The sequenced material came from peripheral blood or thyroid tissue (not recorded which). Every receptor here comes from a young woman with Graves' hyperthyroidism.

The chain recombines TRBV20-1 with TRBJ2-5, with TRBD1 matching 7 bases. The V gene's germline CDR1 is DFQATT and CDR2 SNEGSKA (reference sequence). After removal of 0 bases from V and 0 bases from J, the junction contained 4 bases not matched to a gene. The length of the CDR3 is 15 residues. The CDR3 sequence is CSARDSGGNQETQYF. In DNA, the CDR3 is TGCAGTGCTAGAGATTCAGGGGGAAACCAAGAGACCCAGTACTTC.

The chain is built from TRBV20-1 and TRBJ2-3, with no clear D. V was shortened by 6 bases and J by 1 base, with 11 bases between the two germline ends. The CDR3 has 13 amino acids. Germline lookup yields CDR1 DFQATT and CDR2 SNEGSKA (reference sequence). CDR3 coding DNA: TGCAGTGCCCACCTCTTCGGCACAGATACGCAGTATTTT. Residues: CSAHLFGTDTQYF.

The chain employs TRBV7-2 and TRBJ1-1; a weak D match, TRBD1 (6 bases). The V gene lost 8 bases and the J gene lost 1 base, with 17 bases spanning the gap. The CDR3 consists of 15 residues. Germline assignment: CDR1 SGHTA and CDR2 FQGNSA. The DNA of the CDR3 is TGTGCCAGCTCACCATTTCCGGACAGGAACACTGAAGCTTTCTTT. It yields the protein CASSPFPDRNTEAFF.

As DNA, the CDR3 is TGTGCCAGCAGCGTGGACGGGACGCCGTACTACGAGCAGTACTTC. Its translation: CASSVDGTPYYEQYF. The J gene is TRBJ2-7, the V gene TRBV9, with D perhaps TRBD1 or TRBD2 (5 bases each). There are 15 residues in the CDR3. Germline values: CDR1 SGDLS, CDR2 YYNGEE. V shed 2 bases and J shed 3 bases, with 15 bases lying between them.

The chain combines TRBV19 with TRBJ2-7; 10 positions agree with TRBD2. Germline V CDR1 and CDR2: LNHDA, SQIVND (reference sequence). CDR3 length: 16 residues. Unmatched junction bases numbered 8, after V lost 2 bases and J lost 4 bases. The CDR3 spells CASSITSGNVIYEQYF. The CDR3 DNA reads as TGTGCCAGTAGTATAACTAGCGGGAACGTAATTTACGAGCAGTACTTC.

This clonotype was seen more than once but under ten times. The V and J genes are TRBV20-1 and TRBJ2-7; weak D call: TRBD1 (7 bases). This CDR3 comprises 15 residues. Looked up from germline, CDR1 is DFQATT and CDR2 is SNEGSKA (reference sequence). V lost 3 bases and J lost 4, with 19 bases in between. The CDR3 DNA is TGCAGTGCTAGTATCCCAGGGGGGAGAGGGTACGAGCAGTACTTC. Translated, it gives CSASIPGGRGYEQYF.

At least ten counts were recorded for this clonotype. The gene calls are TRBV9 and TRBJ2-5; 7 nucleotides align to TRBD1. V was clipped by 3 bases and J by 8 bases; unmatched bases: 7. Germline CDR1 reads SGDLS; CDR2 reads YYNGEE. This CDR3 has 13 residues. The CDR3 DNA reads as TGTGCCAGCAGCGGGACAGGCCGGGATACCCAGTACTTC. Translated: CASSGTGRDTQYF.

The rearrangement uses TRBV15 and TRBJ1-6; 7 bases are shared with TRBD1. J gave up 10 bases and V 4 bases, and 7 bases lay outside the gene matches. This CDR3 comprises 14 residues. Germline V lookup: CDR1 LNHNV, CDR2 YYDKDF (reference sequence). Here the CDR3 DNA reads TGTGCCACCAGCAAACGACAGGGATGGTCACCCCTCCACTTT. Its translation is CATSKRQGWSPLHF.

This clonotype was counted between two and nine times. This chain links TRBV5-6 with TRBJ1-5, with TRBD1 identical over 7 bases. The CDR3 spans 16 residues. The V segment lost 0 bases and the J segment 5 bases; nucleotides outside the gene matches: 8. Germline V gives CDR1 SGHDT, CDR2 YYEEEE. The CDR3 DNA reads TGTGCCAGCAGCTTGGCCGCGGCAGGGGGGCATCAGCCCCAGCATTTT. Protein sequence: CASSLAAAGGHQPQHF.

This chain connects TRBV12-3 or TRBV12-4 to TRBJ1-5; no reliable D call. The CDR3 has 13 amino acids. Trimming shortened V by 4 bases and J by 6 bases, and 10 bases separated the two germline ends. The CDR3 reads CASSYFGGQPQHF. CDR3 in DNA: TGTGCCAGCAGTTACTTTGGTGGTCAGCCCCAGCATTTT.

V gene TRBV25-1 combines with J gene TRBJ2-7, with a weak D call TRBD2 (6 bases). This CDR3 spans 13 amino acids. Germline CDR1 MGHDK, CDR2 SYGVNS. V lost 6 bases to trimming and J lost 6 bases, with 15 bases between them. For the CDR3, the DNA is TGTGCCAGCAGCCCGCCGGGGGTCCGCGAGCAGTACTTC. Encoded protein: CASSPPGVREQYF.

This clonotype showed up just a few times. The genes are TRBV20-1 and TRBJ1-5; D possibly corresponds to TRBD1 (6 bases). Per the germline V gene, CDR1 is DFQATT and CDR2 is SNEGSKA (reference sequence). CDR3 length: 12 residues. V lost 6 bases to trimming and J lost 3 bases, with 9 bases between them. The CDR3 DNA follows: TGCAGTGCCAGGGGCAACAATCAGCCCCAGCATTTT. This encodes CSARGNNQPQHF.

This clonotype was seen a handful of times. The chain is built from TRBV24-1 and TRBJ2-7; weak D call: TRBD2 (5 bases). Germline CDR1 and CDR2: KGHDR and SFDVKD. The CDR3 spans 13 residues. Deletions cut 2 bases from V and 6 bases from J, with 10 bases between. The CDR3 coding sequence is TGTGCCACCAGTGATTATCCAGGAGGCGAGCAGTACTTC. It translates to CATSDYPGGEQYF.

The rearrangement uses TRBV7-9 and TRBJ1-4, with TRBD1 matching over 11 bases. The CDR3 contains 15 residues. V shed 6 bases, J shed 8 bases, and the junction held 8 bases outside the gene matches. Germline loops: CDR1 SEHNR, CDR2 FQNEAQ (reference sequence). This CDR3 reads CASSAAGTGGEKLFF. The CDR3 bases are TGTGCCAGCAGTGCTGCCGGGACAGGGGGGGAAAAACTGTTTTTT. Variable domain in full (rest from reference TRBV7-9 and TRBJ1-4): DTGVSQNPRHKITKRGQNVTFRCDPISEHNRLYWYRQTLGQGPEFLTYFQNEAQLEKSRLLSDRFSAERPKGSFSTLEIQRTEQGDSAMYLCASSAAGTGGEKLFFGSGTQLSVL.